A selection of T cell receptor beta chains follows, all from one sample in a study of graft-versus-host responses after intestinal transplantation. Here immunoSEQ multiplex PCR was the method, and the copy in TCRdb shows in-frame clones only, minus some. The data contain about 90,000 clones, 85% to 95% of them seen just once; the ten biggest clones take up approximately 0.35%. Their antigens remain unidentified. The sequenced sample was unstimulated CD4+ T cells sorted from spleen or lymph node cells, obtained before transplant. Every receptor here comes from a human donor who was the organ donor for an intestinal transplant. Both conserved end residues are part of each CDR3. D genes are given only for firm matches. For some rows the clone size is stated as once, few or many, or as a class when expanded; others skip it.

J: TRBJ1-1
size: -
D: TRBD1
V: TRBV5-1
length: 14
CDR3: CASSLGDRETEAFF
DNA: TGCGCCAGCAGCTTGGGGGACAGGGAAACTGAAGCTTTCTTT

J: TRBJ2-3
size: -
D: TRBD2
V: TRBV11-3
length: 15
CDR3: CASSFRSGGTDTQYF
DNA: TGTGCCAGCAGCTTTAGAAGCGGGGGTACAGATACGCAGTATTTT

J: TRBJ2-7
size: once
D: -
V: TRBV11-3
length: 11
CDR3: CASSPGYEQYF
DNA: TGTGCCAGCAGCCCGGGTTACGAGCAGTACTTC

J: TRBJ2-3
size: -
D: TRBD2
V: TRBV2
length: 14
CDR3: CASRSGGSTDTQYF
DNA: TGTGCCAGCAGGAGCGGGGGGAGCACAGATACGCAGTATTTT

J: TRBJ2-1
size: -
D: TRBD2
V: TRBV5-1
length: 16
CDR3: CASSWTGTSGYNEQFF
DNA: TGCGCCAGCAGCTGGACCGGGACTAGCGGTTACAATGAGCAGTTCTTC

J: TRBJ2-1
size: -
D: TRBD1
V: TRBV13
length: 19
CDR3: CASSAKGTGGGSLYNEQFF
DNA: TGTGCCAGCAGCGCGAAGGGGACAGGGGGCGGGTCCCTCTACAATGAGCAGTTCTTC

J: TRBJ2-3
size: -
D: TRBD1
V: TRBV11-2
length: 15
CDR3: CASSLGTGGTDTQYF
DNA: TGTGCCAGCAGCTTGGGGACAGGGGGCACAGATACGCAGTATTTT

J: TRBJ1-3
size: -
D: -
V: TRBV5-1
length: 16
CDR3: CASSLRPPGTGNTIYF
DNA: TGCGCCAGCAGCTTGCGCCCCCCGGGTACGGGAAACACCATATATTTT

J: TRBJ1-4
size: -
D: -
V: TRBV6-5
length: 16
CDR3: CASSYFRTATNEKLFF
DNA: TGTGCCAGCAGTTACTTCAGGACAGCAACTAATGAAAAACTGTTTTTT

J: TRBJ2-7
size: -
D: -
V: TRBV6-6
length: 14
CDR3: CASSYSIQAVQQYF
DNA: TGTGCCAGCAGTTACTCTATTCAGGCTGTACAGCAGTACTTC

J: TRBJ1-3
size: -
D: -
V: TRBV9
length: 14
CDR3: CASSAGRQGNTIYF
DNA: TGTGCCAGCAGCGCCGGAAGACAGGGAAACACCATATATTTT

J: TRBJ2-4
size: -
D: TRBD2
V: TRBV5-1
length: 18
CDR3: CASSPGLAMKLAKNIQYF
DNA: TGCGCCAGCAGCCCGGGACTAGCGATGAAACTGGCCAAAAACATTCAGTACTTC

J: TRBJ2-7
size: once
D: -
V: TRBV11-2
length: 12
CDR3: CASSLNPGEQYF
DNA: TGTGCCAGCAGCTTAAATCCGGGGGAGCAGTACTTC

J: TRBJ2-7
size: -
D: -
V: TRBV28
length: 15
CDR3: CASSVGEAVSYEQYF
DNA: TGTGCCAGCTCGGTGGGAGAAGCTGTCTCCTACGAGCAGTACTTC

J: TRBJ1-1
size: -
D: -
V: TRBV5-1
length: 13
CDR3: CASSLSQSTEAFF
DNA: TGCGCCAGCAGCTTGTCCCAGTCAACTGAAGCTTTCTTT

J: TRBJ1-4
size: -
D: -
V: TRBV6-6
length: 16
CDR3: CASHPTGPLSGEKLFF
DNA: TGTGCCAGCCACCCCACAGGGCCCCTTTCCGGTGAAAAACTGTTTTTT

J: TRBJ1-6
size: -
D: TRBD1
V: TRBV10-2
length: 16
CDR3: CASSGTGDSYNSPLHF
DNA: TGCGCCAGCAGCGGGACAGGGGACTCCTATAATTCACCCCTCCACTTT

J: TRBJ2-3
size: -
D: -
V: TRBV9
length: 15
CDR3: CASSVAGGYTDTQYF
DNA: TGTGCCAGCAGCGTAGCTGGGGGGTATACAGATACGCAGTATTTT

J: TRBJ1-5
size: -
D: TRBD1
V: TRBV19
length: 15
CDR3: CASSRNTGVGQPQHF
DNA: TGTGCCAGTAGCCGCAACACAGGGGTCGGTCAGCCCCAGCATTTT

J: TRBJ2-3
size: -
D: TRBD2
V: TRBV7-2
length: 16
CDR3: CASSGRLAGKTDTQYF
DNA: TGTGCCAGCAGCGGACGACTAGCGGGGAAGACAGATACGCAGTATTTT

J: TRBJ1-2
size: -
D: TRBD1
V: TRBV7-6
length: 13
CDR3: CASSRQGRYGYTF
DNA: TGTGCCAGCAGCCGACAGGGGCGCTATGGCTACACCTTC

J: TRBJ2-1
size: -
D: TRBD2
V: TRBV10-3
length: 14
CDR3: CAISEGTSLNEQFF
DNA: TGTGCCATCAGCGAAGGGACTAGCCTAAATGAGCAGTTCTTC

J: TRBJ1-3
size: once
D: -
V: TRBV28
length: 15
CDR3: CASSLGLPSGNTIYF
DNA: TGTGCCAGCAGTTTGGGACTCCCCTCTGGAAACACCATATATTTT

J: TRBJ2-1
size: once
D: -
V: TRBV5-8
length: 15
CDR3: CASSLVVAATNEQFF
DNA: TGTGCCAGCAGCTTGGTGGTAGCAGCTACAAATGAGCAGTTCTTC

J: TRBJ1-4
size: few
D: TRBD1
V: TRBV6-1
length: 15
CDR3: CASSNPGQINEKLFF
DNA: TGTGCCAGCAGTAACCCGGGACAGATTAATGAAAAACTGTTTTTT

J: TRBJ2-5
size: -
D: -
V: TRBV6-1
length: 15
CDR3: CASSEAPAYPETQYF
DNA: TGTGCCAGCAGTGAGGCCCCAGCGTACCCGGAGACCCAGTACTTC

J: TRBJ1-2
size: -
D: TRBD1
V: TRBV14
length: 14
CDR3: CASSRQGWGSGYTF
DNA: TGTGCCAGCAGCCGACAGGGATGGGGAAGTGGCTACACCTTC

J: TRBJ2-7
size: -
D: -
V: TRBV6-1
length: 14
CDR3: CASSVGQGAYEQYF
DNA: TGTGCCAGCAGTGTTGGGCAGGGCGCCTACGAGCAGTACTTC

J: TRBJ2-7
size: -
D: -
V: TRBV29-1
length: 10
CDR3: CSVVDEFQYF
DNA: TGCAGCGTTGTTGATGAGTTTCAGTACTTC

J: TRBJ2-1
size: -
D: TRBD2
V: TRBV28
length: 16
CDR3: CASSLPAGGPYNEQFF
DNA: TGTGCCAGCAGCCTACCGGCGGGAGGGCCCTACAATGAGCAGTTCTTC

J: TRBJ1-5
size: -
D: -
V: TRBV4-2
length: 17
CDR3: CASSQVGQSYSNQPQHF
DNA: TGTGCCAGCAGCCAAGTTGGACAGAGCTATAGCAATCAGCCCCAGCATTTT

J: TRBJ2-3
size: few
D: TRBD1
V: TRBV5-4
length: 13
CDR3: CASSLGDRDTQYF
DNA: TGTGCCAGCAGCTTGGGGGACAGAGATACGCAGTATTTT

J: TRBJ2-7
size: -
D: TRBD1
V: TRBV18
length: 15
CDR3: CASSPSGTGGYEQYF
DNA: TGTGCCAGCTCACCCTCCGGGACAGGGGGCTACGAGCAGTACTTC

J: TRBJ1-2
size: -
D: TRBD1
V: TRBV28
length: 12
CDR3: CASSSGQYGYTF
DNA: TGTGCCAGCAGTTCGGGACAGTATGGCTACACCTTC

J: TRBJ1-3
size: -
D: -
V: TRBV5-8
length: 15
CDR3: CASSLKGGSGNTIYF
DNA: TGTGCCAGCAGCTTGAAAGGGGGATCTGGAAACACCATATATTTT

J: TRBJ2-1
size: -
D: TRBD2
V: TRBV7-2
length: 15
CDR3: CASSSTSGGAFWQFF
DNA: TGTGCCAGCAGCTCGACTAGCGGGGGGGCTTTTTGGCAGTTCTTC

J: TRBJ2-1
size: -
D: TRBD1
V: TRBV5-1
length: 15
CDR3: CASSLTIRGHNEQFF
DNA: TGCGCCAGCAGCTTGACGATTAGGGGGCACAATGAGCAGTTCTTC

J: TRBJ2-7
size: -
D: TRBD2
V: TRBV4-2
length: 15
CDR3: CASSPVLAGLYEQYF
DNA: TGTGCCAGCAGCCCAGTGCTAGCGGGACTATACGAGCAGTACTTC

J: TRBJ2-3
size: -
D: TRBD2
V: TRBV7-2
length: 15
CDR3: CASSLSSGTTDTQYF
DNA: TGTGCCAGCAGCTTATCGAGCGGGACCACAGATACGCAGTATTTT

J: TRBJ2-1
size: -
D: -
V: TRBV29-1
length: 11
CDR3: CSVYRGNEQFF
DNA: TGCAGCGTTTACCGGGGAAATGAGCAGTTCTTC

J: TRBJ2-3
size: -
D: -
V: TRBV18
length: 13
CDR3: CASSGGLTDTQYF
DNA: TGTGCCAGCTCCGGCGGACTCACAGATACGCAGTATTTT

J: TRBJ2-3
size: -
D: -
V: TRBV13
length: 15
CDR3: CASSLGLTSTDTQYF
DNA: TGTGCCAGCAGCTTAGGGTTGACTAGCACAGATACGCAGTATTTT

J: TRBJ2-2
size: -
D: -
V: TRBV11-2
length: 15
CDR3: CASSWTTLNTGELFF
DNA: TGTGCCAGCAGCTGGACTACTCTGAACACCGGGGAGCTGTTTTTT

J: TRBJ1-2
size: -
D: -
V: TRBV9
length: 17
CDR3: CASSVGFTGRGDYGYTF
DNA: TGTGCCAGCAGCGTAGGATTCACAGGACGTGGGGACTATGGCTACACCTTC

J: TRBJ2-7
size: -
D: -
V: TRBV21-1
length: 15
CDR3: CASSKDLRARNEQYF
DNA: TGTGCCAGCAGCAAAGATCTCAGGGCCAGGAACGAGCAGTACTTC

J: TRBJ1-1
size: -
D: -
V: TRBV5-1
length: 19
CDR3: CASSFFGPERAPLNTEAFF
DNA: TGCGCCAGCAGCTTTTTTGGCCCGGAGAGGGCCCCATTGAACACTGAAGCTTTCTTT

J: TRBJ1-5
size: -
D: -
V: TRBV7-9
length: 16
CDR3: CASSPLPRATRQPQHF
DNA: TGTGCCAGCAGCCCCCTCCCGAGGGCGACTAGGCAGCCCCAGCATTTT

J: TRBJ2-7
size: few
D: TRBD2
V: TRBV6-6
length: 16
CDR3: CASSWRLAGTSYEQYF
DNA: TGTGCCAGCAGTTGGAGACTAGCGGGAACTTCCTACGAGCAGTACTTC

J: TRBJ2-3
size: -
D: TRBD2
V: TRBV6-1
length: 14
CDR3: CASSIVGGSDTQYF
DNA: TGTGCCAGCAGTATTGTCGGGGGGTCTGATACGCAGTATTTT

J: TRBJ2-5
size: once
D: -
V: TRBV5-1
length: 14
CDR3: CASSLGGTQETQYF
DNA: TGCGCCAGCAGCTTGGGCGGCACACAAGAGACCCAGTACTTC

J: TRBJ1-1
size: -
D: -
V: TRBV11-3
length: 15
CDR3: CASSLGGQRGTEAFF
DNA: TGTGCCAGCAGCTTAGGAGGACAGCGGGGCACTGAAGCTTTCTTT

J: TRBJ1-2
size: -
D: TRBD1
V: TRBV6-5
length: 13
CDR3: CASSARRTGGELF
DNA: TGTGCCAGCAGTGCAAGAAGAACAGGGGGCGAATTGTTC

J: TRBJ1-1
size: -
D: TRBD1
V: TRBV15
length: 14
CDR3: CATSRGAGGGEAFF
DNA: TGTGCCACCAGCAGAGGAGCAGGGGGCGGGGAAGCTTTCTTT

J: TRBJ1-6
size: -
D: -
V: TRBV5-4
length: 16
CDR3: CASSLVGRASNSPLHF
DNA: TGTGCCAGCAGCTTGGTAGGCAGGGCTTCCAATTCACCCCTCCACTTT

J: TRBJ2-7
size: -
D: TRBD2
V: TRBV6-1
length: 16
CDR3: CASSEWGLAGIYEQYF
DNA: TGTGCCAGCAGTGAATGGGGACTAGCGGGGATCTACGAGCAGTACTTC

J: TRBJ2-7
size: -
D: TRBD2
V: TRBV6-6
length: 13
CDR3: CASSAGGRYEQYF
DNA: TGTGCCAGCAGCGCGGGGGGGAGGTACGAGCAGTACTTC

J: TRBJ1-1
size: -
D: -
V: TRBV14
length: 14
CDR3: CASSQEWGDTEAFF
DNA: TGTGCCAGCAGCCAAGAATGGGGGGACACTGAAGCTTTCTTT